Listed below are T cell receptor beta chains from one sample, sequenced in a study of shared clonotypes between healthy human individuals. The data were produced by immunoSEQ multiplex PCR, yet TCRdb's version contains in-frame clones alone and is incomplete. Of about a million clones listed, about 75% are singletons. Sequencing used memory CD4+ T cells sorted from blood. These receptors all stem from a young man in good health. Both conserved end residues are trimmed from each CDR3. The D gene is left open where the match is weak.

CDR3 protein	D gene	V gene
ASSPAWNGYGYT	-	TRBV7-2
ASSLSPTEQETQY	-	TRBV5-1
SVTGGAYNEQF	TRBD2	TRBV29-1
AWLGKGEGRGYGGYT	-	TRBV30
ASSLEAGLAGAKNIQY	TRBD2	TRBV13
ASSLTGTRQETQY	-	TRBV6-5
ASTLGGVAQETQY	-	TRBV5-1
ASSQPTSTRTDTQY	-	TRBV4-1
ASSQGRDYEQY	-	TRBV5-1
ASSLALAGLTDTQY	TRBD2	TRBV5-4
ASTDQLGRETQY	-	TRBV6-5
ASSLTYEQY	-	TRBV7-9
ASSTRDMGGYT	-	TRBV7-9
ASSTSTGGNEQY	TRBD1	TRBV19
ASSEELLSQY	-	TRBV10-2
ASSLEAWGEEQY	-	TRBV5-4
ASIESGTPNQPQH	-	TRBV28
ASSSGTDTQY	-	TRBV5-4
ASTLEGGEDPEAF	-	TRBV19
ASSLALSSYEQY	-	TRBV7-6
ASSLNQGKETQY	-	TRBV18
ASSFSGSEQETQY	TRBD2	TRBV9
ASSGGGNSNQPQH	-	TRBV5-5
ASSFSSYNSPLH	-	TRBV5-1
AISETYLDTQYEQY	-	TRBV10-3
ASSAGTGGLEPQH	TRBD1	TRBV7-9
ASSLVRGPYNEQF	TRBD1	TRBV7-2
ASSDKLGQAF	-	TRBV6-4
ASMRGNEKLF	-	TRBV2
ASSRGQITEAF	TRBD1	TRBV11-2
ASSAGARYGYT	-	TRBV2
ASSPSGTPGNTIY	-	TRBV14
AWAGGGSNEQF	TRBD2	TRBV30
ASSLRGRGAEKLF	TRBD1	TRBV5-6
ATSPASPDTQY	-	TRBV15
ASSLRSQGGGGEQY	TRBD1	TRBV5-4
ASSKRTRQETQY	-	TRBV21-1